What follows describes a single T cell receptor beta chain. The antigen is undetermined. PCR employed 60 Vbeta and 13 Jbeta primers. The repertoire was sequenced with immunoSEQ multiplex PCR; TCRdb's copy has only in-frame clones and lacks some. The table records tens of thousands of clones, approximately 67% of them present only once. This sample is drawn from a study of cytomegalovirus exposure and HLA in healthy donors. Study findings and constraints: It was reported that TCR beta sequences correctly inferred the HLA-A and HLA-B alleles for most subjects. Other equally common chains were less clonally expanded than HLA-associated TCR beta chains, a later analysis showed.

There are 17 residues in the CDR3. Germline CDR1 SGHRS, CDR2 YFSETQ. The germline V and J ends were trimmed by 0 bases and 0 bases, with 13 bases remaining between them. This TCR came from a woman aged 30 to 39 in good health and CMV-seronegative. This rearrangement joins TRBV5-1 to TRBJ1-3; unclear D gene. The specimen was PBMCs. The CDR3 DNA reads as TGCGCCAGCAGCTTGGCCGCGGGCGGCCCCTCTGGAAACACCATATATTTT. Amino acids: CASSLAAGGPSGNTIYF.